These 15 T cell receptor beta chains came from one sample sequenced in a study of shared clonotypes between healthy human individuals. Generated by immunoSEQ multiplex PCR, the TCRdb table keeps only in-frame clones and is missing some. The sample has a few million clones, around nine tenths seen once. The specimen was naive CD4+ T cells sorted from blood. Subset described: CD45RA+ positively selected. These receptors all stem from a man in his late teens or twenties in good health.

The rearrangement links TRBV12-5 to TRBJ1-1; 8 bases line up with TRBD1. Germline loops: CDR1 LGHNT, CDR2 FRNRAP. The CDR3 length is 15 residues. J was trimmed by 1 base and V by 8 bases; bases with no gene match: 9. The chain's CDR3 is CASPKNRGTNTEAFF. CDR3 bases: TGTGCTAGTCCGAAGAACAGGGGGACGAACACTGAAGCTTTCTTT.

V usage is TRBV6-5 and J usage is TRBJ2-2; 9 bases agree with TRBD1. CDR3 length equals 16 residues. J gave up 7 bases and V 4 bases, and 10 bases lay outside the gene matches. CDR1 is MNHEY, CDR2 SVGAGI, per germline. The DNA of the CDR3 is TGTGCCAGCAGTTTTACAGGGGGCGCTTTTGTCGGGGAGCTGTTTTTT. Encoded protein: CASSFTGGAFVGELFF.

This rearrangement joins TRBV7-2 to TRBJ2-1, with 12 positions matching TRBD2. Germline CDR1 and CDR2: SGHTA and FQGNSA. The ends lost 4 bases at V and 12 bases at J; junction bases unmatched: 19. The CDR3 sequence is 18 residues long. In nucleotides, the CDR3 is TGTGCCAGCAGCTCGGGACTAGCGGGTACACGGGGAACCAGTTGGCAGTTCTTC. This encodes CASSSGLAGTRGTSWQFF.

CDR3 in DNA: TGTGCCAGCAGTTCACCCCCGCCAGGGGGGACCTCCTACGAGCAGTACTTC. This codes for CASSSPPPGGTSYEQYF. The V call is TRBV28, the J call TRBJ2-7, with D perhaps TRBD1 (7 bases). This CDR3 has 17 amino acids. Germline V lookup: CDR1 MDHEN, CDR2 SYDVKM. Trimming shortened V by 4 bases and J by 0 bases, and 19 bases separated the two germline ends. The variable domain in full, with the rest retrieved from reference TRBV28 and TRBJ2-7, is DVKVTQSSRYLVKRTGEKVFLECVQDMDHENMFWYRQDPGLGLRLIYFSYDVKMKEKGDIPEGYSVSREKKERFSLILESASTNQTSMYLCASSSPPPGGTSYEQYFGPGTRLTVT.

The chain couples TRBV30 to TRBJ1-4; 7 bases are a match to TRBD1. Germline V gene sequence: CDR1 GTSNPN, CDR2 SVGIG (reference sequence). The junction had 15 bases not matched to a gene; V was cut back by 0 bases and J by 5 bases. The CDR3 is made up of 18 amino acids. CDR3 region: CAWSVPTLSDRKNEKLFF. CDR3 sequence (DNA): TGTGCCTGGAGTGTACCCACCTTATCGGACAGGAAGAATGAAAAACTGTTTTTT.

The V gene is TRBV5-1, the J gene TRBJ2-3; the D gene is possibly TRBD2 (6 bases). The CDR3 sequence is 13 residues long. Germline V gene sequence: CDR1 SGHRS, CDR2 YFSETQ. V was cut by 4 bases and J by 2 bases, with 8 bases left in between. The chain's CDR3 is CASSRDFTDTQYF. The DNA for the CDR3 is TGCGCCAGCAGCCGGGACTTCACAGATACGCAGTATTTT.

This rearrangement joins TRBV5-8 to TRBJ2-7; 8 bases agree with TRBD1. Germline V gives CDR1 SGHTS, CDR2 YDEGEE. The V segment lost 2 bases and the J segment 1 base; nucleotides outside the gene matches: 8. The CDR3 is 16 amino acids. The CDR3 DNA follows: TGTGCCAGCAGCTTACTCAGGACAGGGATTTCCTACGAGCAGTACTTC. Translation gives CASSLLRTGISYEQYF.

The chain employs TRBV29-1 and TRBJ2-7; 10 nucleotides line up with TRBD1. CDR3 length: 15 residues. Germline CDR1 is SQVTM and CDR2 is ANQGSEA. With V trimmed by 4 bases and J by 6 bases, 12 bases remained unmatched. The CDR3 DNA reads as TGCAGCGTTGCGCGGGGGACAGGGGACGGGGGCGAGCAGTACTTC. Its protein product is CSVARGTGDGGEQYF.

Points on this clone: Other DNA sequences in this specimen translate into the identical CDR3. The V and J genes are TRBV5-6 and TRBJ2-7, with D possibly TRBD1 on 5 matching bases. Trimming left V 0 bases short and J 5 bases short, with 9 bases between. CDR1 is SGHDT and CDR2 is YYEEEE in the germline V gene. The CDR3 length is 13 residues. CDR3 residues: CASSLGQGHEQYF. The DNA of the CDR3 is TGTGCCAGCAGCTTGGGGCAGGGCCACGAGCAGTACTTC.

The table lists this clone with a count of one. The chain has TRBV6-6 and TRBJ1-5; 7 nucleotides match TRBD1. Losses at the gene ends were 5 bases for V and 3 bases for J; bases not matched to a gene: 4. Germline CDR1 is MNHNY and CDR2 is SVGAGI (reference sequence). The CDR3 contains 14 residues. The CDR3 DNA reads as TGTGCCAGCAGTCTAACAGGGGCCAATCAGCCCCAGCATTTT. This sequence encodes CASSLTGANQPQHF.

This chain uses TRBV10-2 with TRBJ2-5, with 7 bases that match TRBD2. TRBJ2-7 explains the end of the DNA better; the J call may be wrong. Germline V gives CDR1 WSHSY, CDR2 SAAADI. The CDR3 totals 15 residues. The CDR3 spells CASSERLAAPYEQYF. The CDR3 DNA follows: TGCGCCAGCAGTGAGCGGCTAGCGGCCCCCTACGAGCAGTACTTC.

The chain links TRBV4-1 to TRBJ2-3; 7 bases line up with TRBD1. V trimming: 7 bases; J trimming: 3 bases; junction bases outside the gene matches: 10. The CDR3 covers 15 residues. From germline, CDR1 is MGHRA and CDR2 YSYEKL. The DNA of the CDR3 is TGCGCCAGCAACCTACAAGGGGGCAGTACAGATACGCAGTATTTT. Protein sequence: CASNLQGGSTDTQYF.

A single count supports this clone. Other DNA sequences from this sample encode an identical CDR3 as well. The genes are TRBV5-4 and TRBJ2-7; D ambiguous. CDR3 length: 14 amino acids. In germline, CDR1 is SGHNT, CDR2 YYREEE (reference sequence). V was trimmed by 0 bases and J by 2 bases, leaving 9 bases between them. CDR3 residues: CASSLDGGPYEQYF. The CDR3 region has the DNA TGTGCCAGCAGCTTGGATGGCGGACCCTACGAGCAGTACTTC.

The chain combines TRBV7-2 with TRBJ2-2; TRBD2 agrees at 8 bases. The CDR3 is 14 amino acids. The V and J ends lost 9 bases and 5 bases, in that order; junction bases with no gene match: 8. Germline values: CDR1 SGHTA, CDR2 FQGNSA. The CDR3 loop reads CASKTSVGTGELFF. The CDR3 DNA is TGTGCCAGTAAGACTAGCGTAGGGACCGGGGAGCTGTTTTTT.

This chain connects TRBV9 to TRBJ1-2, with D unclear. Trimming cost V 0 bases and J 13 bases, with 19 bases left between them. Looked up from germline, CDR1 is SGDLS and CDR2 is YYNGEE. The CDR3 runs 14 residues. CDR3 residues: CASSVEPGASYITF. The CDR3 nucleotides are TGTGCCAGCAGCGTAGAGCCGGGCGCCAGTTACATCACCTTC.